This T cell receptor (beta chain) was captured in a study of T cells in Graves' hyperthyroidism and ophthalmopathy. Study-level findings and limits: Most thyroid clonotypes that were expanded above 0.001 also turned up in blood.

Germline CDR1 SEHNR, CDR2 FQNEAQ (reference sequence). The CDR3 totals 15 residues. V dropped 3 bases and J dropped 3 bases, with 13 bases sitting between them. The CDR3 regions of TCR beta were amplified from RNA transcripts. TCR CDR3 underwent first-round RT-PCR with the HTBI primer set. One entry per CDR3 protein, called by TCRdb with MiXCR from the multiplex PCR reads. Of under 650,000 distinct CDR3 sequences in the sample, 15% to 20% were seen once. The authors deemed Graves' hyperthyroidism stable absent ophthalmopathy progression within 18 months. Newly diagnosed patients aged 18 to 65 had hyperthyroidism of under 2 months' duration. This clonotype was found many times. Its antigen remains unknown.

Material: blood. J is TRBJ2-3 and V is TRBV7-9; a possible D gene is TRBD1 (5 bases). The source is a woman in her 30s with Graves' hyperthyroidism. CDR3 coding DNA: TGTGCCAGCAGCTTTGGCGCAGGGCCTACAGATACGCAGTATTTT. Its translation is CASSFGAGPTDTQYF.